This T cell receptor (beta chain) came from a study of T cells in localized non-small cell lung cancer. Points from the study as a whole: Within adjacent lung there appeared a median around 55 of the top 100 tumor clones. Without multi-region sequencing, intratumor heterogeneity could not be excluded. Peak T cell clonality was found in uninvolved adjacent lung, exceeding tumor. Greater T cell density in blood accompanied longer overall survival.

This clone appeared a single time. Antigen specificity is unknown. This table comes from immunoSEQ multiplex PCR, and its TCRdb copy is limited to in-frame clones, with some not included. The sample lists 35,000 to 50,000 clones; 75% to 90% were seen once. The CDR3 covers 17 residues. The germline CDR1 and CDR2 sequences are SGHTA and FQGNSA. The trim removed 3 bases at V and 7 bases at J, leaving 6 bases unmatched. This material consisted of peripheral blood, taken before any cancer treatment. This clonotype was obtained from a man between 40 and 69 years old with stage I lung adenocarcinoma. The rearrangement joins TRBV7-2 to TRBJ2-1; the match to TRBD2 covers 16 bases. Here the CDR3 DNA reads TGTGCCAGCAGCTTGGGACTAGCGGGAGGGTTGGGAAATGAGCAGTTCTTC. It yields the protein CASSLGLAGGLGNEQFF.